These 15 T cell receptor beta chains were all obtained from the same sample, sequenced in a study of regulatory T cells in long-lasting Graves disease. Both iRepertoire HTBI primers and Arm-PCR of CDR3 regions were used to build the TCR beta libraries. TCRdb analysed the multiplex PCR reads with MiXCR anew, one entry per CDR3 protein. This repertoire shows roughly 500,000 distinct CDR3 sequences, 13% found once; its top ten account for 10%. As to time point: newly diagnosed GD, antithyroid drugs for less than 3 months. Preparation of the TCR library used RNA extracted from PBMCs. The data were also submitted as part of a second study, on T cells in Graves' hyperthyroidism and ophthalmopathy.

The starting material was peripheral blood mononuclear cells (PBMCs), obtained at new diagnosis, from a patient treated with antithyroid drugs. Every receptor here comes from a man aged 25-40 years with Graves disease.

In this sample, this clonotype turned up many times. The V and J genes are TRBV18 and TRBJ2-5; 8 bases fit TRBD1. Germline V gene data show CDR1 as KGHSH and CDR2 as LQKENI. The V segment lost 6 bases and the J segment 3 bases; nucleotides outside the gene matches: 3. This CDR3 has 13 amino acids. The CDR3: CASSQDREETQYF. DNA for the CDR3: TGTGCCAGCTCCCAGGACAGGGAAGAGACCCAGTACTTC.

In this sample, this clonotype turned up a few times. The V and J genes are TRBV7-9 and TRBJ2-7, with D perhaps matching TRBD1 (6 bases). This CDR3 has 12 amino acids. The V end was cut by 4 bases, the J end by 6 bases, with 10 bases between. In germline, CDR1 is SEHNR, CDR2 FQNEAQ (reference sequence). The CDR3 DNA reads TGTGCCAGCAGCTCGTCAGGGGTCGAGCAGTACTTC. It is translated as CASSSSGVEQYF.

At least ten counts were recorded for this clonotype. The genes are TRBV5-1 and TRBJ2-1; D may be TRBD1 (6 bases). CDR3 size: 15 residues. V was clipped by 4 bases and J by 0 bases, with 11 bases between them. Germline V gives CDR1 SGHRS, CDR2 YFSETQ. The CDR3 spells CASSRTASSYNEQFF. In DNA form, the CDR3 reads TGCGCCAGCAGCCGGACAGCGAGCTCCTACAATGAGCAGTTCTTC. The full variable domain, its missing parts supplied by reference TRBV5-1 and TRBJ2-1, is KAGVTQTPRYLIKTRGQQVTLSCSPISGHRSVSWYQQTPGQGLQFLFEYFSETQRNKGNFPGRFSGRQFSNSRSEMNVSTLELGDSALYLCASSRTASSYNEQFFGPGTRLTVL.

V and J are TRBV6-1 and TRBJ2-1; 10 positions match TRBD2. Germline CDR1 and CDR2: MNHNS and SASEGT. CDR3 length: 19 residues. The junction had 19 bases not matched to a gene; V was cut back by 9 bases and J by 2 bases. The CDR3: CARGFKASGSLGPYNEQFF. The CDR3 DNA sequence: TGTGCCAGGGGGTTTAAGGCTAGCGGGAGCCTGGGTCCCTACAATGAGCAGTTCTTC.

This clonotype was recorded a few times. This could be a read error, since a much larger clone is one nucleotide away. The genes are TRBV11-2 and TRBJ2-2; a possible D gene is TRBD2 (6 bases). CDR3 length equals 16 residues. Germline CDR1 and CDR2: SGHAT and FQNNGV. The chain's CDR3 is CASRRALGGDTGELSF. CDR3 bases: TGTGCCAGCAGACGCGCTTTGGGGGGAGATACCGGGGAGCTGTCTTTT.

This clonotype was counted between two and nine times. The CDR3 spells CASSPGLERGEQFF. Here the CDR3 DNA reads TGTGCCAGCAGTCCAGGACTAGAGAGGGGTGAGCAGTTCTTC. The V and J genes are TRBV12-3 or TRBV12-4 and TRBJ2-1; 7 bases are a match to TRBD2. Trimming took 5 bases from V and 9 from J; bases not matched to a gene: 10. The CDR3 spans 14 residues.

Ten or more counts support this clonotype. The gene calls are TRBV28 and TRBJ2-5, with 9 bases that match TRBD1. The CDR3 totals 18 residues. V lost 4 bases, J lost 0 bases, and 12 bases stayed unmatched. The germline CDR1 and CDR2 sequences are MDHEN and SYDVKM. CDR3 sequence: CASSSGRSNRGHQETQYF. Written as DNA, the CDR3 is TGTGCCAGCAGTTCCGGTCGTTCAAACAGGGGGCACCAAGAGACCCAGTACTTC.

This clonotype was observed many times. V usage is TRBV6-2 or TRBV6-3 and J usage is TRBJ1-5, with 8 nucleotides matching TRBD1. Germline CDR1 MNHEY, CDR2 SVGEGT. The CDR3 has 15 residues. V shed 7 bases and J 6 bases; nucleotides not matched to a gene: 11. For the CDR3, the DNA is TGTGCCAGCAACCCCGGGACAGGTCTACTTCAGCCCCAGCATTTT. Encoded protein: CASNPGTGLLQPQHF.

This clonotype was counted many times. This chain links TRBV6-2 or TRBV6-3 with TRBJ2-7; 7 positions match TRBD2. The J segment lost 4 bases and the V segment lost 10 bases, leaving 7 bases of the junction unmatched. Per the germline V gene, CDR1 is MNHEY and CDR2 is SVGEGT. CDR3 length equals 12 residues. For the CDR3, the DNA is TGTGCCACTGCCCCCGGGGGGTACGAGCAGTACTTC. It encodes CATAPGGYEQYF.

This clonotype has just one count. The rearrangement joins TRBV3-1 to TRBJ2-1; 7 bases align to TRBD2. V trimming: 1 base; J trimming: 6 bases; junction bases outside the gene matches: 6. This CDR3 comprises 15 residues. Germline loops: CDR1 LGHDT, CDR2 YNNKEL (reference sequence). The CDR3 loop reads CASSQVAGAGNEQFF. DNA of the CDR3: TGTGCCAGCAGCCAAGTAGCGGGCGCGGGCAATGAGCAGTTCTTC.

V usage is TRBV6-1 and J usage is TRBJ2-7; either TRBD1 or TRBD2 may fit D (5 bases each). Germline loops: CDR1 MNHNS, CDR2 SASEGT. Trimming removed 7 bases from V and 3 bases from J, with 13 bases in between. The CDR3 extends over 13 amino acids. CDR3 region: CASTPGTGYEQYF. The CDR3 DNA sequence: TGTGCCAGCACGCCTGGGACGGGCTACGAGCAGTACTTC.

This clonotype was seen at least ten times. The chain carries TRBV28 and TRBJ2-2; D gene ambiguous. There are 14 residues in the CDR3. Germline CDR1 is MDHEN and CDR2 is SYDVKM. V was trimmed by 4 bases and J by 5 bases, leaving 11 bases between them. CDR3 residues: CASSSASTTGELFF. CDR3 DNA sequence: TGTGCCAGCAGTTCCGCCTCCACGACCGGGGAGCTGTTTTTT. The complete variable domain, with remaining parts taken from reference TRBV28 and TRBJ2-2, reads DVKVTQSSRYLVKRTGEKVFLECVQDMDHENMFWYRQDPGLGLRLIYFSYDVKMKEKGDIPEGYSVSREKKERFSLILESASTNQTSMYLCASSSASTTGELFFGEGSRLTVL.

This clonotype has ten or more counts. The rearrangement links TRBV5-4 to TRBJ1-1, with D possibly matching TRBD1 (6 bases). The CDR3 length is 14 residues. With 0 bases removed from V and 9 bases from J, the gap between germline ends came to 15 bases. Germline V lookup: CDR1 SGHNT, CDR2 YYREEE (reference sequence). The CDR3 coding sequence is TGTGCCAGCAGCTTGGCGGGGGCCTCTTTTCAAGCTTTCTTT. Translated: CASSLAGASFQAFF.

The chain links TRBV18 to TRBJ1-6; 7 nucleotides agree with TRBD1. The CDR3 is 14 residues long. Germline V gene lookup returns CDR1 KGHSH and CDR2 LQKENI. V shed 2 bases and J 10 bases; nucleotides not matched to a gene: 5. CDR3 sequence (DNA): TGTGCCAGCTCACCAGACCCAGGGGGATCACCCCTCCACTTT. This codes for CASSPDPGGSPLHF.

This clonotype has a count of ten or more. The V and J genes are TRBV7-8 and TRBJ1-6; D unresolved. CDR1 is SGHVS, CDR2 FQNEAQ, per germline. The CDR3 totals 16 residues. The V end lost 5 bases, the J end lost 10 bases, and 21 bases lay between the germline ends. In DNA, the CDR3 is TGTGCCAGCAGCCAACTAGGCGCGGTGATCGGGTCACCCCTCCACTTT. Translation: CASSQLGAVIGSPLHF.